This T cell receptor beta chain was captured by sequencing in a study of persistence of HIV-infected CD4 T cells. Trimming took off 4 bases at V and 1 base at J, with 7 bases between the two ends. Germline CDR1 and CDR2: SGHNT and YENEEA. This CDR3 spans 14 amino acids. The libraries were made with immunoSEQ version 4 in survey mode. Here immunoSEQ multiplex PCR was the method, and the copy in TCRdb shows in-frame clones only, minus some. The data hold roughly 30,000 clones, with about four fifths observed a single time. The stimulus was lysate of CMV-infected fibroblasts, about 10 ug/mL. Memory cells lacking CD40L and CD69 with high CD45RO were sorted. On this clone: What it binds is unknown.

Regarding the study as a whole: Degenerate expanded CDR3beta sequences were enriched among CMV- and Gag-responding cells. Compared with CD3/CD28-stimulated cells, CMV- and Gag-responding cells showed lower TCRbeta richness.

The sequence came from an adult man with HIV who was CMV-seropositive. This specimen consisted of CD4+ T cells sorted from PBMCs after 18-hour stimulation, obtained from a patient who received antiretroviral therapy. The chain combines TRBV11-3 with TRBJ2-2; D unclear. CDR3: CASSSDQNTGELFF. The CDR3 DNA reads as TGTGCCAGCAGCTCAGACCAGAACACCGGGGAGCTGTTTTTT. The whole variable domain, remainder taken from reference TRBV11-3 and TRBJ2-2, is EAGVVQSPRYKIIEKKQPVAFWCNPISGHNTLYWYLQNLGQGPELLIRYENEEAVDDSQLPKDRFSAERLKGVDSTLKIQPAELGDSAVYLCASSSDQNTGELFFGEGSRLTVL.